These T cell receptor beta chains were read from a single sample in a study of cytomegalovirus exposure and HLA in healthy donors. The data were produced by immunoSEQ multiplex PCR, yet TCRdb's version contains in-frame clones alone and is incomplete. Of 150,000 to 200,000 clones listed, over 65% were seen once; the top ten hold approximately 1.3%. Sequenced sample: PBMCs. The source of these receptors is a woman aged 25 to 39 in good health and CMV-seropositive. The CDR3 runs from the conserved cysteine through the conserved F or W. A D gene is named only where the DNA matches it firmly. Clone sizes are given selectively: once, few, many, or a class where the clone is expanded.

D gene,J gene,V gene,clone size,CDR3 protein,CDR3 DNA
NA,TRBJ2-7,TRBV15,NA,CATQPGRTVNYEQYF,TGTGCCACCCAACCGGGAAGGACAGTTAACTACGAGCAGTACTTC
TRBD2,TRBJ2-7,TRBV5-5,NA,CASSPGLAGAYEQYF,TGTGCCAGCAGCCCCGGACTAGCGGGAGCCTACGAGCAGTACTTC
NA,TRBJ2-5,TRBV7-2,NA,CASSSQQETQYF,TGTGCCAGCAGCTCCCAACAAGAGACCCAGTACTTC
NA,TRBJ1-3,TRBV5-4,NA,CASSFRAGNTIYF,TGTGCCAGCAGCTTTCGGGCTGGAAACACCATATATTTT
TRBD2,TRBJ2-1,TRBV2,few,CASSSGLGSRFYNEQFF,TGTGCCAGCAGTTCGGGACTAGGTTCCCGCTTCTACAATGAGCAGTTCTTC
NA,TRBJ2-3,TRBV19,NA,CASSILAGTDTQYF,TGTGCCAGTAGTATCCTCGCGGGAACAGATACGCAGTATTTT
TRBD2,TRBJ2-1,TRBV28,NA,CASSWTGGSYNEQFF,TGTGCCAGCAGTTGGACTGGCGGGAGCTACAATGAGCAGTTCTTC
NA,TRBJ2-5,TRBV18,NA,CASSPGFQETQYF,TGTGCCAGCTCACCAGGCTTCCAAGAGACCCAGTACTTC
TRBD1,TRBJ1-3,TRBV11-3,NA,CASSFGTAVIGNTIYF,TGTGCCAGCAGCTTTGGGACAGCGGTTATTGGAAACACCATATATTTT
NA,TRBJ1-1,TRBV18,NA,CASSPQQGPDTEAFF,TGTGCCAGCTCACCACAGCAGGGCCCGGACACTGAAGCTTTCTTT
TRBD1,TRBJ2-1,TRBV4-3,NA,CASSQASGQGPYNEQFF,TGCGCCAGCAGCCAAGCATCGGGACAGGGCCCCTACAATGAGCAGTTCTTC
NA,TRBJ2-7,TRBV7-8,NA,CASSLGGRGYEQYF,TGTGCCAGCAGCTTAGGGGGTAGGGGCTACGAGCAGTACTTC
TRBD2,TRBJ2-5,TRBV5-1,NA,CASRGLAGEETQYF,TGCGCCAGCAGAGGGCTAGCGGGAGAAGAGACCCAGTACTTC
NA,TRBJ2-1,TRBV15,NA,CATSRNLASSSYNEQFF,TGTGCCACCAGCAGGAATCTAGCTTCTAGCTCCTACAATGAGCAGTTCTTC
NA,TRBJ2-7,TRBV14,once,CASSPGIYEQYF,TGTGCCAGCAGCCCCGGGATATACGAGCAGTACTTC
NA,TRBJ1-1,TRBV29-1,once,CSLDTLNTEAFF,TGCAGCTTGGACACCTTGAACACTGAAGCTTTCTTT
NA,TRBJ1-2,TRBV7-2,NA,CASSPDSNYGYTF,TGTGCCAGCAGCCCGGACAGTAACTATGGCTACACCTTC
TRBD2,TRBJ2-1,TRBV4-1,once,CASSQGAAGATYNEQFF,TGCGCCAGCAGCCAAGGCGCGGCGGGAGCCACCTACAATGAGCAGTTCTTC
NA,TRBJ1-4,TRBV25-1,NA,CASSVGGGYNEKLFF,TGTGCCAGCAGTGTGGGGGGAGGGTATAATGAAAAACTGTTTTTT
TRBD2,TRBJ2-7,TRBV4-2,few,CASRPEALAGGPEQYF,TGTGCCAGCAGACCGGAGGCCCTAGCGGGAGGGCCGGAGCAGTACTTC
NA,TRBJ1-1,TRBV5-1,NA,CASSEGRNTEAFF,TGCGCCAGCAGCGAGGGAAGGAACACTGAAGCTTTCTTT
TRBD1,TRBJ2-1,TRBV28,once,CASSPHRDSNNEQFF,TGTGCCAGCAGTCCCCACCGGGACAGTAACAATGAGCAGTTCTTC
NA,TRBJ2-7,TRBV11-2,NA,CASSLGGGFAGPSSYEQYF,TGTGCCAGCAGCTTAGGGGGAGGCTTTGCGGGCCCGAGCTCCTACGAGCAGTACTTC
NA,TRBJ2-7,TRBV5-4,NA,CASSLGLATYEQYF,TGTGCCAGCAGCTTGGGTCTAGCGACCTACGAGCAGTACTTC
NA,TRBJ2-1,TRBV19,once,CASHSLLGTHNEQFF,TGTGCCAGTCATTCCCTTCTCGGGACTCACAATGAGCAGTTCTTC
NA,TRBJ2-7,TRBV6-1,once,CASTFYPDSTYEQYF,TGTGCCAGCACCTTTTACCCGGACAGTACCTACGAGCAGTACTTC
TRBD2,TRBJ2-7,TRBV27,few,CASSLQGTRYYEQYF,TGTGCCAGCAGTTTACAGGGGACTAGATACTACGAGCAGTACTTC
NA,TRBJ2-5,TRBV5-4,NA,CASSFSRERVETQYF,TGTGCCAGCAGCTTTTCCCGGGAGCGGGTAGAGACCCAGTACTTC
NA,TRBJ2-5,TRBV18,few,CASSPSAETQYF,TGTGCCAGCTCACCGAGCGCAGAGACCCAGTACTTC
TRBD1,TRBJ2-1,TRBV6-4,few,CASSDSYRDRGHNEQFF,TGTGCCAGCAGTGACTCCTACCGGGACAGGGGGCACAATGAGCAGTTCTTC
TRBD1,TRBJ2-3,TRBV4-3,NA,CASSHGTGDTDTQYF,TGCGCCAGCAGCCATGGGACAGGGGACACAGATACGCAGTATTTT
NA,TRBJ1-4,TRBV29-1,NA,CSAWRNNEKLFF,TGCAGCGCCTGGCGGAATAATGAAAAACTGTTTTTT
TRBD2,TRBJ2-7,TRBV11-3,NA,CASSLVASGTPYEQYF,TGTGCCAGCAGCTTAGTGGCTAGCGGGACCCCCTACGAGCAGTACTTC